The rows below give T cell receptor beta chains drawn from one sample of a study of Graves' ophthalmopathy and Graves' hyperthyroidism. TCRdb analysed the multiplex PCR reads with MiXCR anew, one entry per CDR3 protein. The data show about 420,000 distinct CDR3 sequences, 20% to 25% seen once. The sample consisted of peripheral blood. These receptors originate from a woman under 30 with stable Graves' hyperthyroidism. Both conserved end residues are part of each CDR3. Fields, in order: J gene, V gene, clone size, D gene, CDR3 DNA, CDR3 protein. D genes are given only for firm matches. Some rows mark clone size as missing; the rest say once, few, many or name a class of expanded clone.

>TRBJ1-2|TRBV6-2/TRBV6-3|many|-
TGTGCCAGCAGCTACCTCGGACAGTCCTATGGCTACACCTTC
CASSYLGQSYGYTF
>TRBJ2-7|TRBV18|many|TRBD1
TGTACCAGCACTGGACAGGACTCCTACGAGCAGTACTTC
CTSTGQDSYEQYF
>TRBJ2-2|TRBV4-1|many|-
TGCGCCAGCAGCCGCCCTGACTTTTCCAGCACCGGGGAGCTGTTTTTT
CASSRPDFSSTGELFF
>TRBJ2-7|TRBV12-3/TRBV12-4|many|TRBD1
TGTGCCAGCAGTTTTGGCCGGACAGGGGTCGAGCAGTACTTC
CASSFGRTGVEQYF
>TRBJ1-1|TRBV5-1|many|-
TGCGCCAGCAGCTTGGCCGGGCCACCCCTGAACACTGAAGCTTTCTTT
CASSLAGPPLNTEAFF
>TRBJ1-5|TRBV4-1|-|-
TGCGCCAGCAGCCAGGGGAGGGGGGAGGGCAATCAGCCCCAGCATTTT
CASSQGRGEGNQPQHF
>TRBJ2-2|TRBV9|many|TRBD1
TGTGCCAGCAGCGTAGGTGACAGGGGATACACCGGGGAGCTGTTTTTT
CASSVGDRGYTGELFF
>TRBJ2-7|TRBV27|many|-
TGTGCCAGCAGAGAGAGGGGCGTACAGGGCTACGAGCAATACTTC
CASRERGVQGYEQYF
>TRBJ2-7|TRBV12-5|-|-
TGTGCTAGTGGTTCTGTCCGGTACGAGCAGTACTTC
CASGSVRYEQYF
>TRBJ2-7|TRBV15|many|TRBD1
TGTGCCACCAGCAGAAACAGAGGGACAGGGGTTCAAGGCTACGAGCAGTACTTC
CATSRNRGTGVQGYEQYF
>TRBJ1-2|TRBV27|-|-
TGTGCCAGCAGTCCTCGGAGGGGCGACGATGGCTACACCTTC
CASSPRRGDDGYTF
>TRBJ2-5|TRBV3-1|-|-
TGTGCCAGCAGCCAAGATGCCAAGCGGGAGACCCAGTACTTC
CASSQDAKRETQYF
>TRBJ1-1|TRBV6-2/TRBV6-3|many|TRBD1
TGTGCCAGCAGTTACTTCATCGGACGTGACAGGGGATGGGACACTGAAGCTTTCTTT
CASSYFIGRDRGWDTEAFF
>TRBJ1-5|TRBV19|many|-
TGTGCCAGTAGTATGGGACAAGTCAATCAGCCCCAGCATTTT
CASSMGQVNQPQHF
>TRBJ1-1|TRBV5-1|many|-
TGCGCCAGCTCGAAACGAGAGATGAACACTGAAGCTTTCTTT
CASSKREMNTEAFF
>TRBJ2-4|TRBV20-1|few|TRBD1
TGCAGTGCCCTGGACAGGGGGGGAAACATTCAGTACTTC
CSALDRGGNIQYF
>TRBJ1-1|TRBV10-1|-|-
TGCGCCAGCAGTGAGTGGAGAGTCATGAACACTGAAGCTTTCTTT
CASSEWRVMNTEAFF
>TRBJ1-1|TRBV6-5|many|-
TGTGCCAGCAGTTACGGCGGGGCGGGTGTGAACACTGAAGCTTTCTTT
CASSYGGAGVNTEAFF
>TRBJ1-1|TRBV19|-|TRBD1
TGTGCCAGTAGGAGGGACAGGGGGCCCACTGAAGCTTTCTTT
CASRRDRGPTEAFF
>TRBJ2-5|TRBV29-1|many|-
TGCAGCGTTGAGTACAGGTTAAGAGAGACCCAGTACTTC
CSVEYRLRETQYF
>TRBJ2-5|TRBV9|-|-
TGTGCCAGCAGCGCCCAGGGGAGGGAACAAGAGACCCAGTACTTC
CASSAQGREQETQYF
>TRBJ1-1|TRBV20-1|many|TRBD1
TGCAGTGCTAGAGCCAGGACAGGGATGAACACTGAAGCTTTCTTT
CSARARTGMNTEAFF
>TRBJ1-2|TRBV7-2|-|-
TGTGCCAGCAGCGCCCGGGACTCTACGCCGCAGGGCTACACCTTC
CASSARDSTPQGYTF
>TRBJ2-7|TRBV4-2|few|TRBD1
TGTGCCAGCAGCCAAGTGGAGACAGGGTACGAGCAGTACTTC
CASSQVETGYEQYF
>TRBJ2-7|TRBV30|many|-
TGTGCCTGGGGGCACAGGGCTCACGAGCAGTACTTC
CAWGHRAHEQYF
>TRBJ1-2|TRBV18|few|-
TGTGCCAGCTCACCCTCAACAGGCGGCTATGGCTACACCTTC
CASSPSTGGYGYTF
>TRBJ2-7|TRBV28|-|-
TGTGCCAGCAGTCTCTGGCAGGCCGACGAGCAGTACTTC
CASSLWQADEQYF